Within the sample, the clone carrying this T cell receptor beta chain is medium-sized. The data stem from a study of control samples from healthy donors and cancer patients. The assay was immunoSEQ multiplex PCR, and TCRdb's table has in-frame clones only and misses some. The table has tens of thousands of clones, 91% seen once; the top ten hold approximately 15%. This TCR was recovered from a man between 45 and 60 years old in good health. What was sequenced was blood.

The CDR3 sequence is CASSSLQGSTQYF. CDR3 DNA sequence: TGTGCCAGCAGCTCTTTACAGGGGTCAACGCAGTATTTT. The genes are TRBV7-2 and TRBJ2-3; 7 nucleotides match TRBD1. The CDR3 loop spans 13 amino acids. V shed 4 bases and J 9 bases; nucleotides not matched to a gene: 7. Germline-derived CDR1 and CDR2 are SGHTA and FQGNSA.